Listed here are 23 T cell receptor beta chains from one sample, sequenced in a study of blood T cell repertoires in COVID-19. Some clones are missing from TCRdb's copy, which holds only in-frame ones; the method was immunoSEQ multiplex PCR. The sample holds about 100,000 clones, over 80% seen once. Input material: peripheral blood. These receptors were obtained from a man at least 80 years old with acute or convalescent COVID-19.

The V gene is TRBV7-3, the J gene TRBJ2-1, with a possible D match to TRBD2 (6 bases). Germline V gene sequence: CDR1 SGHTA, CDR2 FQGTGA. The CDR3 sequence is 13 residues long. V lost 2 bases and J 6 bases, leaving 8 bases between the germline ends. Written as DNA, the CDR3 is TGTGCCAGCAGCTTACAGACTAGCAATGAGCAGTTCTTC. Translation gives CASSLQTSNEQFF.

The chain links TRBV6-5 to TRBJ1-1; 10 bases fit TRBD1. V gave up 8 bases and J gave up 7 bases; unmatched junction bases: 13. The CDR3 totals 15 residues. From germline, CDR1 is MNHEY and CDR2 SVGAGI. DNA of the CDR3: TGTGCCAGCGTTCCCCGGGACAGGGGAAATAATGAAGCTTTCTTT. This translates into CASVPRDRGNNEAFF.

V usage is TRBV19 and J usage is TRBJ1-5; D not certain. The CDR3 covers 15 residues. The germline V and J ends were trimmed by 1 base and 0 bases, with 7 bases remaining between them. The V gene's germline CDR1 is LNHDA and CDR2 SQIVND (reference sequence). CDR3 in DNA: TGTGCCAGTAGTATAGCCCCTTATAGCAATCAGCCCCAGCATTTT. This gives the protein CASSIAPYSNQPQHF.

J is TRBJ1-3 and V is TRBV6-2 or TRBV6-3; TRBD1 is a possible D gene (6 bases). This CDR3 comprises 16 residues. CDR1 is MNHEY and CDR2 is SVGEGT in the germline V gene. V lost 5 bases, J lost 2 bases, and 16 bases lay in between. CDR3 coding DNA: TGTGCCAGCAGTAGCCGGGACAAGGGGGCTGGAAACACCATATATTTT. Its protein is CASSSRDKGAGNTIYF.

The V call is TRBV7-3, the J call TRBJ1-1; perhaps TRBD1 as D (5 bases). There are 14 residues in the CDR3. Per the germline V gene, CDR1 is SGHTA and CDR2 is FQGTGA. The V end lost 5 bases, the J end lost 6 bases, and 16 bases lay between the germline ends. The CDR3 sequence: CASSPGGGWAEAFF. CDR3 DNA sequence: TGTGCCAGCAGCCCAGGCGGGGGTTGGGCTGAAGCTTTCTTT.

The chain has TRBV30 and TRBJ1-5; D is perhaps TRBD1 (5 bases). The V gene's germline CDR1 is GTSNPN and CDR2 SVGIG (reference sequence). This CDR3 has 13 amino acids. V lost 8 bases and J 1 base, leaving 12 bases between the germline ends. CDR3 nucleotides: TGTGCCAGTCAGGGAGGGAGCAATCAGCCCCAGCATTTT. Translated: CASQGGSNQPQHF.

The chain combines TRBV13 with TRBJ2-1; no reliable D call. Germline CDR1 and CDR2: PRHDT and FYEKMQ (reference sequence). The germline V and J ends were trimmed by 5 bases and 8 bases, with 10 bases remaining between them. CDR3 length: 12 residues. The CDR3 spells CASSMWAYEQFF. The CDR3 nucleotides read TGTGCCAGCAGCATGTGGGCATATGAGCAGTTCTTC.

CDR3 coding DNA: TGTGCCAGTAGTCCACTTGTCGGGGATACTAACTATGGCTACACCTTC. Its protein product is CASSPLVGDTNYGYTF. The chain is built from TRBV19 and TRBJ1-2; D remains ambiguous. Trimming pared 5 bases from V and 0 bases from J, leaving 16 bases between. The CDR3 runs to 16 residues. Germline CDR1 is LNHDA and CDR2 is SQIVND (reference sequence).

This clone was observed once. The chain joins TRBV18 to TRBJ1-2; unclear D gene. This CDR3 contains 14 residues. Trimming shortened V by 2 bases and J by 0 bases, and 7 bases separated the two germline ends. Germline CDR1 reads KGHSH; CDR2 reads LQKENI. CDR3 sequence: CASSPALANYGYTF. The CDR3 region has the DNA TGTGCCAGCTCACCAGCCCTAGCTAACTATGGCTACACCTTC.

This clone came up once. The chain joins TRBV6-2 or TRBV6-3 to TRBJ2-1; 12 bases are a match to TRBD2. Germline CDR1 is MNHEY and CDR2 is SVGEGT. Trimming removed 6 bases from V and 8 bases from J; junction bases left unmatched: 29. The CDR3 runs 22 residues. The CDR3 is CASSPRDRVRLAGAGVKDEQFF. CDR3 DNA sequence: TGTGCCAGCAGCCCCCGGGACAGGGTAAGACTAGCGGGAGCTGGGGTTAAGGATGAGCAGTTCTTC.

The rearrangement uses TRBV5-1 and TRBJ1-5, with 7 positions matching TRBD1. J gave up 5 bases and V 1 base, and 6 bases lay outside the gene matches. Germline V gene sequence: CDR1 SGHRS, CDR2 YFSETQ. This CDR3 has 15 residues. The CDR3 spells CASSLQGGEYQPQHF. The CDR3 DNA follows: TGCGCCAGCAGCTTGCAGGGGGGAGAATATCAGCCCCAGCATTTT.

The chain carries TRBV30 and TRBJ2-7; D is unresolved. The germline V gene has CDR1 GTSNPN and CDR2 SVGIG (reference sequence). Trimming shortened V by 0 bases and J by 2 bases, and 8 bases separated the two germline ends. The length of the CDR3 is 13 residues. The chain's CDR3 is CAWSVGSAYEQYF. CDR3 bases: TGTGCCTGGAGTGTTGGCAGTGCCTACGAGCAGTACTTC.

This chain joins TRBV7-3 and TRBJ2-7; 10 bases line up with TRBD2. This CDR3 region has 16 residues. The ends lost 5 bases at V and 0 bases at J; junction bases unmatched: 7. CDR1 and CDR2 (germline): SGHTA, FQGTGA. The CDR3 here is CASSRRGTSDSYEQYF. The CDR3, as DNA: TGTGCCAGCAGCCGAAGGGGGACTAGCGACTCCTACGAGCAGTACTTC.

The rearrangement joins TRBV12-3 or TRBV12-4 to TRBJ1-2; unclear D gene. V lost 6 bases and J lost 4, with 6 bases in between. The CDR3 contains 11 residues. The CDR3 sequence is CASSVSYGYTF. The CDR3 DNA reads TGTGCCAGCAGCGTATCCTATGGCTACACCTTC.

V gene TRBV28 combines with J gene TRBJ2-1, with 10 bases that match TRBD2. Unmatched junction bases numbered 5, after V lost 7 bases and J lost 5 bases. The CDR3 is 14 residues long. Germline CDR1 is MDHEN and CDR2 is SYDVKM. The CDR3 DNA follows: TGTGCCAGCAAGGGACTAGCGTCGAACAATGAGCAGTTCTTC. Translated, it gives CASKGLASNNEQFF.

The gene calls are TRBV5-1 and TRBJ1-4; D is unclear. The CDR3 runs 13 residues. Deletions cut 0 bases from V and 4 bases from J, with 4 bases between. Per germline, CDR1 SGHRS and CDR2 YFSETQ. As DNA, the CDR3 is TGCGCCAGCAGCTTGGGAGGTAATGAAAAACTGTTTTTT. It encodes CASSLGGNEKLFF.

The CDR3 DNA sequence: TGTGCCAGCAGCTTACGCGGGGGCCCTAGCACAGATACGCAGTATTTT. Protein product: CASSLRGGPSTDTQYF. This rearrangement joins TRBV7-9 to TRBJ2-3; perhaps TRBD2 as D (7 bases). CDR1 is SEHNR, CDR2 FQNEAQ, per germline (reference sequence). The CDR3 has 16 residues. V was trimmed by 2 bases and J by 0 bases, leaving 12 bases between them.

This clone has only one observation. The CDR3 DNA sequence: TGTGCCAGCAGCTTAGCGCGCCTAGCGGGGAGCTCCTACAATGAGCAGTTCTTC. Its protein product is CASSLARLAGSSYNEQFF. This rearrangement joins TRBV7-2 to TRBJ2-1; 9 bases match TRBD2. V was clipped by 0 bases and J by 0 bases; unmatched bases: 6. CDR3 length equals 18 residues. In germline, CDR1 is SGHTA, CDR2 FQGNSA.

J is TRBJ1-2 and V is TRBV2; D might be TRBD1 (5 bases). The germline gives CDR1 SNHLY, CDR2 FYNNEI. There are 14 residues in the CDR3. V gave up 4 bases and J gave up 0 bases, with 9 bases separating them. The CDR3 coding sequence is TGTGCCAGCAGTGCAGGCAGGGCTAACTATGGCTACACCTTC. This codes for CASSAGRANYGYTF.

The V gene is TRBV5-5, the J gene TRBJ1-2; D is undetermined. V was trimmed by 0 bases and J by 1 base, leaving 13 bases between them. CDR3 size: 16 residues. CDR1 and CDR2 from the germline V gene are SGHKS and YYEKEE (reference sequence). The CDR3 sequence: CASSLDQAVVNYGYTF. Written as DNA, the CDR3 is TGTGCCAGCAGCTTGGATCAAGCTGTTGTTAACTATGGCTACACCTTC. Drawing the rest from reference TRBV5-5 and TRBJ1-2, the complete variable domain is DAGVTQSPTHLIKTRGQQVTLRCSPISGHKSVSWYQQVLGQGPQFIFQYYEKEERGRGNFPDRFSARQFPNYSSELNVNALLLGDSALYLCASSLDQAVVNYGYTFGSGTRLTVV.

This sequence joins TRBV18 and TRBJ2-1, with a tentative D call TRBD2 (5 bases). Germline V gene sequence: CDR1 KGHSH, CDR2 LQKENI. The V end was cut by 0 bases, the J end by 8 bases, with 11 bases between. The CDR3 has 14 amino acids. The CDR3 sequence is CASSPPAGGDEQFF. In DNA form, the CDR3 reads TGTGCCAGCTCACCACCGGCGGGCGGAGATGAGCAGTTCTTC.

The chain has TRBV11-2 and TRBJ1-6; tentatively, D is TRBD1 (6 bases). Germline assignment: CDR1 SGHAT and CDR2 FQNNGV. CDR3 length equals 15 residues. Trimming took off 3 bases at V and 4 bases at J, with 10 bases between the two ends. The CDR3 spells CASSFATGYNSPLHF. The CDR3 coding sequence is TGTGCCAGCAGCTTCGCTACAGGGTATAATTCACCCCTCCACTTT.

The chain has TRBV7-3 and TRBJ1-4, with TRBD1 identical over 8 bases. J lost 6 bases, V lost 5 bases, and 5 bases had no gene match. The CDR3 contains 14 residues. Germline loops: CDR1 SGHTA, CDR2 FQGTGA. The CDR3 loop reads CASSEGQGDEKLFF. Written as DNA, the CDR3 is TGTGCCAGCAGCGAAGGACAGGGTGATGAAAAACTGTTTTTT.